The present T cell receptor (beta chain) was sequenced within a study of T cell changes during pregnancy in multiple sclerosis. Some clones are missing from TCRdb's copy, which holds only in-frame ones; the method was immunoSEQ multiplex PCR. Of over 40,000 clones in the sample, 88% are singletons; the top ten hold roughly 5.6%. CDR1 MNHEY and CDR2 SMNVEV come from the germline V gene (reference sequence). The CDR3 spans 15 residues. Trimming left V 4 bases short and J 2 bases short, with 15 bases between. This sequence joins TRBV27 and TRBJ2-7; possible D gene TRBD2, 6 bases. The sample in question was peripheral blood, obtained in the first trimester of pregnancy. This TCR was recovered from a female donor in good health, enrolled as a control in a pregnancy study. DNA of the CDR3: TGTGCCAGCAGTTCCCGAGGAGCGGGTACCTACGAGCAGTACTTC. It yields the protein CASSSRGAGTYEQYF.